A selection of T cell receptor beta chains follows, all from one sample in a study of T cell repertoires in cytomegalovirus infection. Their cognate antigens are unknown. Via MiXCR, TCRdb re-called the reads, giving one row per CDR3 protein. The sample yields some 350,000 distinct CDR3 sequences, 25% to 30% seen once. This material consisted of cultured PBMCs, taken from culture after CMV antigen stimulation. The origin of the receptors is a human donor in good health (CMV status not recorded). Some clones in this sample may be carry-over from other donors' samples. Both conserved end residues are part of each CDR3. The order of the fields is V gene, D gene, J gene, clone size, CDR3 DNA, CDR3 protein. D genes are given only for firm matches. Clone size, where shown, is once, few, many, or a class for clones that have expanded.

>TRBV24-1|TRBD2|TRBJ2-1|few
TGTGCCACCAGCAAGAGCGGGAGTCGCTGGAATGAGCAGTTCTTC
CATSKSGSRWNEQFF
>TRBV7-3|.|TRBJ2-6|.
TGTGCCAGCAGCCGGGGACATAGCTCTGGGGCCAACGTCCTGACTTTC
CASSRGHSSGANVLTF
>TRBV7-3|.|TRBJ2-1|.
TGTGCCAGCAGCTTAGATTTCGGCTTGGCTAGCGCGTCCTACAATGAGCAGTTCTTC
CASSLDFGLASASYNEQFF
>TRBV12-3/TRBV12-4|.|TRBJ2-1|few
TGTGCCAGCAGTTCATTAGGGGGGACTGAGCAGTTCTTC
CASSSLGGTEQFF
>TRBV18|.|TRBJ2-3|.
TGTGCCAGCTCAGCAAGTCTCCCCAGGGCCACAGATACGCAGTATTTT
CASSASLPRATDTQYF
>TRBV2|.|TRBJ2-3|many
TGTGCCAGCAAACTCAGAGGACAGTCCACAGATACGCAGTATTTT
CASKLRGQSTDTQYF
>TRBV7-4|.|TRBJ2-1|.
TGTGCCAGCAGCTCCCATGGAGGGCCCTACAATGAGCAGTTCTTC
CASSSHGGPYNEQFF
>TRBV28|.|TRBJ1-1|.
TGTGCCAGCAGTCCCCCCGGGACATGGGGCGCTGAAGCTTTCTTT
CASSPPGTWGAEAFF
>TRBV7-2|.|TRBJ1-3|many
TGTGCCAGCAGCTTGGGTAGCCCGGGCTCTGGAAACACCATATATTTT
CASSLGSPGSGNTIYF
>TRBV7-2|TRBD1|TRBJ1-2|many
TGTGCCAGCAGCTCCGGGACAGGGTATCTCGGCTACACCTTC
CASSSGTGYLGYTF
>TRBV6-1|TRBD2|TRBJ2-1|few
TGTGCCAGCAGTGTAACTAGCGGGAGGGTTGGTGGTGAGCAGTTCTTC
CASSVTSGRVGGEQFF
>TRBV20-1|.|TRBJ2-7|few
TGCAGTGCTAGGGCTCGGGGCTACGAGCAGTACTTC
CSARARGYEQYF
>TRBV24-1|TRBD2|TRBJ2-5|.
TGTGCCACCAGTGCCATCCCCGGGGCGGGAGGGTTAATAGAGACCCAGTACTTC
CATSAIPGAGGLIETQYF
>TRBV12-5|.|TRBJ2-1|few
TGTGCTAGTGGTCTCGACTACAATGAGCAGTTCTTC
CASGLDYNEQFF
>TRBV19|TRBD1|TRBJ2-1|.
TGTGCCAGTAATTCTCAGGGGGCAAATGAGCAGTTCTTC
CASNSQGANEQFF